This paragraph covers one TCR beta chain sequence. The sample comes from a study of shared clonotypes between healthy human individuals. Study information: Per donor, CD8 memory used one plate, CD8 naive used two, CD4 memory used three and CD4 naive used three.

Sequencing was performed with immunoSEQ multiplex PCR; in TCRdb, only in-frame clones are kept and a portion is missing. The data show more than 400,000 clones, about 96% seen once. This CDR3 is built from 17 residues. Germline V lookup: CDR1 SGHAT, CDR2 FQNNGV. Specimen: naive CD4+ T cells sorted from blood. The subset is: CD45RA+ positively selected. The gene calls are TRBV11-2 and TRBJ2-5; 8 bases agree with TRBD1. TRBJ2-7 explains the end of the DNA better; the J call may be wrong. This sequence originates from a woman aged 25 to 39 in good health. The CDR3 spells CASSPNLDRVPFFEQYF. The CDR3 coding sequence is TGTGCCAGCAGCCCGAACCTGGACAGGGTTCCCTTTTTCGAGCAGTACTTC.